Listed below are T cell receptor beta chains from one sample, sequenced in a study of beta chain features in type 1 diabetes. The repertoire was sequenced with immunoSEQ multiplex PCR; TCRdb's copy has only in-frame clones and lacks some. The table records about 700,000 clones, roughly 13% of them present only once. The sequenced sample consisted of naive CD4+ T cells from blood. The receptors derive from a man aged 18 to 29 with type 1 diabetes. CDR3s include the opening cysteine and the closing phenylalanine or tryptophan. Fields, in order: J gene, clone size, D gene, V gene, CDR3 protein, CDR3 DNA. A D gene is named only where the DNA matches it firmly. Size is omitted from some rows. Given values are once, few, many or a class for expanded clones.

j_gene: TRBJ2-5
abundance: NA
d_gene: TRBD1
v_gene: TRBV5-1
CDR3aa: CASSSDRDRQETQYF
CDR3nt: TGCGCCAGCAGCTCGGACAGGGACCGACAAGAGACCCAGTACTTC

j_gene: TRBJ1-2
abundance: NA
d_gene: NA
v_gene: TRBV29-1
CDR3aa: CSVAWQVNYGYTF
CDR3nt: TGCAGCGTTGCTTGGCAGGTGAACTATGGCTACACCTTC

j_gene: TRBJ2-5
abundance: few
d_gene: TRBD2
v_gene: TRBV4-1
CDR3aa: CASSQDLTSGVQETQYF
CDR3nt: TGCGCCAGCAGCCAAGATTTGACTAGCGGTGTACAAGAGACCCAGTACTTC

j_gene: TRBJ1-2
abundance: few
d_gene: TRBD1
v_gene: TRBV25-1
CDR3aa: CASSESGTGLGGYTF
CDR3nt: TGTGCCAGCAGTGAATCCGGGACAGGGCTCGGTGGCTACACCTTC

j_gene: TRBJ2-2
abundance: few
d_gene: NA
v_gene: TRBV7-2
CDR3aa: CASSLVTIANTGELFF
CDR3nt: TGTGCCAGCAGCTTAGTGACAATCGCGAACACCGGGGAGCTGTTTTTT

j_gene: TRBJ2-5
abundance: NA
d_gene: NA
v_gene: TRBV5-1
CDR3aa: CASRVSSGETQYF
CDR3nt: TGCGCCAGCAGGGTCTCATCCGGGGAGACCCAGTACTTC

j_gene: TRBJ2-5
abundance: NA
d_gene: NA
v_gene: TRBV7-9
CDR3aa: CASSPPGLAETQYF
CDR3nt: TGTGCCAGCAGCCCCCCGGGGCTAGCGGAGACCCAGTACTTC

j_gene: TRBJ2-3
abundance: few
d_gene: NA
v_gene: TRBV9
CDR3aa: CASSVGAGSTDTQYF
CDR3nt: TGTGCCAGCAGCGTAGGGGCAGGGAGCACAGATACGCAGTATTTT

j_gene: TRBJ1-2
abundance: few
d_gene: NA
v_gene: TRBV12-2
CDR3aa: CASRPYGYTF
CDR3nt: TGTGCAAGTCGGCCTTATGGCTACACCTTC

j_gene: TRBJ1-1
abundance: few
d_gene: NA
v_gene: TRBV9
CDR3aa: CASSAMGGSTEAFF
CDR3nt: TGTGCCAGCAGCGCCATGGGGGGGTCCACTGAAGCTTTCTTT

j_gene: TRBJ2-6
abundance: few
d_gene: NA
v_gene: TRBV6-6
CDR3aa: CASSYAGANVLTF
CDR3nt: TGTGCCAGCAGTTACGCTGGGGCCAACGTCCTGACTTTC

j_gene: TRBJ1-5
abundance: few
d_gene: NA
v_gene: TRBV4-1
CDR3aa: CASSQVIGVQPQHF
CDR3nt: TGCGCCAGCAGCCAAGTGATAGGAGTTCAGCCCCAGCATTTT

j_gene: TRBJ2-7
abundance: few
d_gene: TRBD1
v_gene: TRBV18
CDR3aa: CASSLTGQAYEQYF
CDR3nt: TGTGCCAGCTCACTGACGGGACAGGCCTACGAGCAGTACTTC

j_gene: TRBJ1-1
abundance: few
d_gene: TRBD1
v_gene: TRBV10-3
CDR3aa: CAIGTENTEAFF
CDR3nt: TGTGCCATTGGGACAGAGAACACTGAAGCTTTCTTT

j_gene: TRBJ1-2
abundance: NA
d_gene: TRBD1
v_gene: TRBV7-2
CDR3aa: CASSPPGQGYGYTF
CDR3nt: TGTGCCAGCAGCCCACCGGGACAGGGCTATGGCTACACCTTC

j_gene: TRBJ2-3
abundance: NA
d_gene: TRBD2
v_gene: TRBV5-4
CDR3aa: CASSTGTSKTDTQYF
CDR3nt: TGTGCCAGCAGCACGGGGACTAGTAAGACAGATACGCAGTATTTT

j_gene: TRBJ1-6
abundance: NA
d_gene: TRBD1
v_gene: TRBV28
CDR3aa: CASSPQGARNSPLHF
CDR3nt: TGTGCCAGCAGTCCCCAGGGGGCGCGAAATTCACCCCTCCACTTT

j_gene: TRBJ1-1
abundance: NA
d_gene: NA
v_gene: TRBV10-3
CDR3aa: CAISESKGQGLVTEAFF
CDR3nt: TGTGCCATCAGTGAGTCGAAAGGTCAGGGGTTAGTCACTGAAGCTTTCTTT

j_gene: TRBJ1-6
abundance: few
d_gene: TRBD1
v_gene: TRBV6-5
CDR3aa: CASSYGTGVSSPLHF
CDR3nt: TGTGCCAGCAGTTACGGGACAGGTGTTAGTTCACCCCTCCACTTT

j_gene: TRBJ1-4
abundance: few
d_gene: NA
v_gene: TRBV9
CDR3aa: CASSVVGTGDNEKLFF
CDR3nt: TGTGCCAGCAGCGTAGTCGGAACAGGCGATAATGAAAAACTGTTTTTT

j_gene: TRBJ1-2
abundance: NA
d_gene: NA
v_gene: TRBV25-1
CDR3aa: CASSGGEYGYTF
CDR3nt: TGTGCCAGCAGTGGGGGCGAATATGGCTACACCTTC

j_gene: TRBJ2-4
abundance: NA
d_gene: NA
v_gene: TRBV5-6
CDR3aa: CASSLDPGNIQYF
CDR3nt: TGTGCCAGCAGCTTGGACCCGGGGAACATTCAGTACTTC

j_gene: TRBJ2-6
abundance: few
d_gene: NA
v_gene: TRBV6-4
CDR3aa: CASSPDRANVLTF
CDR3nt: TGTGCCAGCAGTCCCGACAGGGCCAACGTCCTGACTTTC

j_gene: TRBJ1-4
abundance: few
d_gene: NA
v_gene: TRBV11-2
CDR3aa: CASSPRTDEKLFF
CDR3nt: TGTGCCAGCAGCCCCCGGACGGATGAAAAACTGTTTTTT

j_gene: TRBJ2-3
abundance: few
d_gene: NA
v_gene: TRBV5-1
CDR3aa: CASNRGGTDTQYF
CDR3nt: TGCGCCAGCAATAGGGGAGGCACAGATACGCAGTATTTT

j_gene: TRBJ1-2
abundance: NA
d_gene: NA
v_gene: TRBV25-1
CDR3aa: CASSEGFGGRGYTF
CDR3nt: TGTGCCAGCAGTGAAGGATTTGGAGGGCGCGGCTACACCTTC

j_gene: TRBJ1-6
abundance: NA
d_gene: NA
v_gene: TRBV7-9
CDR3aa: CAHGDRGGLIPPLHF
CDR3nt: TGTGCCCACGGGGACCGTGGAGGTTTAATTCCCCCCCTCCACTTT

j_gene: TRBJ2-3
abundance: NA
d_gene: NA
v_gene: TRBV25-1
CDR3aa: CASSDSSSGTQSTDTQYF
CDR3nt: TGTGCCAGCAGTGACAGCAGTTCCGGGACTCAAAGCACAGATACGCAGTATTTT

j_gene: TRBJ2-7
abundance: few
d_gene: NA
v_gene: TRBV2
CDR3aa: CATLPNTISYEQYF
CDR3nt: TGTGCCACCCTCCCCAATACGATCTCCTACGAGCAGTACTTC

j_gene: TRBJ2-5
abundance: few
d_gene: NA
v_gene: TRBV27
CDR3aa: CASSLPGGETQYF
CDR3nt: TGTGCCAGCAGTTTACCCGGGGGTGAGACCCAGTACTTC

j_gene: TRBJ2-5
abundance: NA
d_gene: NA
v_gene: TRBV5-1
CDR3aa: CASSLGTDQETQYF
CDR3nt: TGCGCCAGCAGCTTGGGGACAGACCAAGAGACCCAGTACTTC

j_gene: TRBJ2-1
abundance: NA
d_gene: NA
v_gene: TRBV2
CDR3aa: CASTAGSYNEQFF
CDR3nt: TGTGCCAGCACTGCGGGGTCCTACAATGAGCAGTTCTTC

j_gene: TRBJ1-5
abundance: once
d_gene: NA
v_gene: TRBV6-5
CDR3aa: CASSYSSGDNQPQHF
CDR3nt: TGTGCCAGCAGTTACTCATCAGGGGACAATCAGCCCCAGCATTTT

j_gene: TRBJ2-2
abundance: few
d_gene: TRBD1
v_gene: TRBV30
CDR3aa: CAWSVAGGNTGELFF
CDR3nt: TGTGCCTGGAGTGTAGCAGGGGGCAACACCGGGGAGCTGTTTTTT

j_gene: TRBJ2-3
abundance: NA
d_gene: NA
v_gene: TRBV2
CDR3aa: CASSFTTRTDTQYF
CDR3nt: TGTGCCAGCAGTTTCACAACTCGCACAGATACGCAGTATTTT

j_gene: TRBJ1-5
abundance: few
d_gene: NA
v_gene: TRBV6-5
CDR3aa: CASSYSISRANQPQHF
CDR3nt: TGTGCCAGCAGTTACTCGATAAGCAGGGCTAATCAGCCCCAGCATTTT

j_gene: TRBJ1-2
abundance: NA
d_gene: NA
v_gene: TRBV28
CDR3aa: CASRFPTNYGYTF
CDR3nt: TGTGCCAGCAGGTTCCCAACTAACTATGGCTACACCTTC

j_gene: TRBJ2-1
abundance: many
d_gene: TRBD2
v_gene: TRBV7-9
CDR3aa: CASLAGGKNNEQFF
CDR3nt: TGTGCCAGCTTAGCGGGAGGAAAGAACAATGAGCAGTTCTTC

j_gene: TRBJ2-4
abundance: NA
d_gene: TRBD2
v_gene: TRBV6-5
CDR3aa: CASSQPGGNIQYF
CDR3nt: TGTGCCAGCAGCCAACCGGGGGGTAACATTCAGTACTTC

j_gene: TRBJ2-2
abundance: few
d_gene: NA
v_gene: TRBV29-1
CDR3aa: CSVESWTANTGELFF
CDR3nt: TGCAGCGTTGAAAGCTGGACAGCGAACACCGGGGAGCTGTTTTTT

j_gene: TRBJ2-3
abundance: few
d_gene: NA
v_gene: TRBV7-2
CDR3aa: CASSLGGQATDTQYF
CDR3nt: TGTGCCAGCAGCTTAGGGGGGCAGGCAACAGATACGCAGTATTTT

j_gene: TRBJ2-3
abundance: few
d_gene: NA
v_gene: TRBV7-3
CDR3aa: CASSLSRENTDTQYF
CDR3nt: TGTGCCAGCAGCTTAAGTCGGGAGAACACAGATACGCAGTATTTT

j_gene: TRBJ2-3
abundance: NA
d_gene: NA
v_gene: TRBV2
CDR3aa: CASSEGRGPEDTQYF
CDR3nt: TGTGCCAGCAGTGAGGGGCGGGGGCCTGAAGATACGCAGTATTTT

j_gene: TRBJ2-2
abundance: once
d_gene: TRBD1
v_gene: TRBV6-6
CDR3aa: CASRDGTGAYPGELFF
CDR3nt: TGTGCCAGCAGGGACGGGACAGGGGCGTACCCCGGGGAGCTGTTTTTT

j_gene: TRBJ1-2
abundance: NA
d_gene: NA
v_gene: TRBV6-6
CDR3aa: CASSSLRSLDYGYTF
CDR3nt: TGTGCCAGCAGTTCGTTGAGGTCCCTCGACTATGGCTACACCTTC

j_gene: TRBJ1-2
abundance: few
d_gene: NA
v_gene: TRBV21-1
CDR3aa: CASTLERGRRGYTF
CDR3nt: TGTGCCAGCACTCTCGAGCGGGGGAGAAGGGGCTACACCTTC

j_gene: TRBJ1-1
abundance: few
d_gene: NA
v_gene: TRBV7-3
CDR3aa: CASSQHTNTEAFF
CDR3nt: TGTGCCAGCAGCCAACATACAAACACTGAAGCTTTCTTT